The 27 T cell receptor beta chains in this list originate from one sample, sequenced in a study of graft-versus-host responses after intestinal transplantation. Their target antigens are unknown. Clones were read by immunoSEQ multiplex PCR, and TCRdb kept only the in-frame ones, dropping some. The sample records roughly 90,000 clones, 75% to 95% being singletons. The sequenced sample was unstimulated CD8+ T cells sorted from spleen or lymph node cells, obtained before intestinal transplant. Receptors were obtained from a human donor who received an intestinal transplant.

The gene calls are TRBV11-3 and TRBJ2-1; D gene uncertain. Looked up from germline, CDR1 is SGHNT and CDR2 is YENEEA. The CDR3 has 14 residues. With 5 bases removed from V and 14 bases from J, the gap between germline ends came to 22 bases. The CDR3 is CASSPFHRRYRKFF. The CDR3 nucleotides read TGTGCCAGCAGCCCTTTTCATAGGCGCTACAGAAAGTTCTTC.

This chain uses TRBV6-5 with TRBJ2-4, with D possibly being TRBD2 (6 bases). V was pared by 0 bases and J by 3 bases, with 9 bases between. Looked up from germline, CDR1 is MNHEY and CDR2 is SVGAGI. The CDR3 consists of 15 residues. Here the CDR3 reads CASSYSTGVKNIQYF. In nucleotides, the CDR3 is TGTGCCAGCAGTTACTCTACGGGGGTCAAAAACATTCAGTACTTC.

V is TRBV6-1 and J is TRBJ2-7; D gene ambiguous. Germline CDR1 MNHNS, CDR2 SASEGT. With 6 bases removed from V and 1 base from J, the gap between germline ends came to 13 bases. The CDR3 is 14 amino acids. The CDR3, as DNA: TGTGCCAGCAGCCCCCCCCAGAGTTCCTACGAGCAGTACTTC. Encoded protein: CASSPPQSSYEQYF.

This chain joins TRBV5-6 and TRBJ1-3; D possibly corresponds to TRBD1 (6 bases). This CDR3 comprises 14 residues. Germline values: CDR1 SGHDT, CDR2 YYEEEE. Trimming removed 4 bases from V and 4 bases from J, with 12 bases in between. CDR3 loop: CASSLGGHGNTIYF. CDR3 coding DNA: TGTGCCAGCAGCCTCGGGGGGCACGGAAACACCATATATTTT. Together with reference TRBV5-6 and TRBJ1-3, the CDR3 gives the full variable domain: DAGVTQSPTHLIKTRGQQVTLRCSPKSGHDTVSWYQQALGQGPQFIFQYYEEEERQRGNFPDRFSGHQFPNYSSELNVNALLLGDSALYLCASSLGGHGNTIYFGEGSWLTVV.

In regard to this clone: Compared with germline, one end of the junction differs, possibly owing to a read error. The chain is built from TRBV6-6 and TRBJ2-5; D is unclear. Per germline, CDR1 MNHNY and CDR2 SVGAGI (reference sequence). This CDR3 has 12 residues. The CDR3 DNA follows: TGTGCCAGCAGTCCTAACGAAGATACCCAGTACTTC. Residues: CASSPNEDTQYF.

The V and J genes are TRBV5-3 and TRBJ1-3, with a weak D call TRBD1 (5 bases). TRBV5-3 is known as an ORF, though its function is uncertain. The CDR3 is 15 amino acids. V was trimmed by 1 base and J by 1 base, leaving 9 bases between them. The CDR3 spells CARSLRGTSGNTIYF. Here the CDR3 DNA reads TGTGCCAGAAGCTTGAGGGGCACGTCTGGAAACACCATATATTTT.

This clone has more than one count but fewer than ten. The chain has TRBV4-1 and TRBJ1-1; weak D call: TRBD1 (5 bases). CDR1 and CDR2 from the germline V gene are MGHRA and YSYEKL. This CDR3 is built from 13 residues. The ends were cut back, 5 bases at V and 6 bases at J, with 13 bases in the middle. This CDR3 is CASSGRGAAEAFF. CDR3 nucleotide sequence: TGCGCCAGCAGCGGTAGGGGCGCTGCTGAAGCTTTCTTT.

The chain combines TRBV7-9 with TRBJ2-3; D ambiguous. The germline gives CDR1 SEHNR, CDR2 FQNEAQ (reference sequence). This CDR3 spans 15 amino acids. V was pared by 5 bases and J by 3 bases, with 15 bases between. DNA for the CDR3: TGTGCCAGCAGCCTCGTAATGGTGGGGACAGATACGCAGTATTTT. Translating gives CASSLVMVGTDTQYF.

The V gene is TRBV7-9, the J gene TRBJ1-1; D is unresolved. Germline CDR1 SEHNR, CDR2 FQNEAQ (reference sequence). The CDR3 length is 13 residues. Trimming shortened V by 4 bases and J by 6 bases, and 12 bases separated the two germline ends. CDR3 coding DNA: TGTGCCAGCAGCTCAGAACTGGTCGCTGAAGCTTTCTTT. Its translation: CASSSELVAEAFF.

The V and J genes are TRBV29-1 and TRBJ2-1, with 11 positions matching TRBD2. CDR3 length equals 17 residues. The V and J ends lost 1 base and 7 bases, in that order; junction bases with no gene match: 12. Germline CDR1 and CDR2: SQVTM and ANQGSEA. The CDR3 DNA sequence: TGCAGCGTTGAAGCCGAGGGGCTAGCGGGAGGTTGGAATGAGCAGTTCTTC. This codes for CSVEAEGLAGGWNEQFF.

The J gene is TRBJ1-2, the V gene TRBV5-1; D remains unclear. The CDR3 is 13 amino acids. Trimming pared 4 bases from V and 2 bases from J, leaving 9 bases between. Looked up from germline, CDR1 is SGHRS and CDR2 is YFSETQ. The CDR3 bases are TGCGCCAGCAGCGAGGACTGGAACTATGGCTACACCTTC. It specifies CASSEDWNYGYTF.

V gene TRBV7-9 combines with J gene TRBJ2-5; no clear D. The J call is uncertain, as TRBJ2-7 better fits the DNA end. This CDR3 spans 13 amino acids. Germline V gene data show CDR1 as SEHNR and CDR2 as FQNEAQ (reference sequence). Here the CDR3 DNA reads TGTGCCAGCAGCTTAGGGGTTTCCTACGAGCAGTACTTC. Protein sequence: CASSLGVSYEQYF.

The rearrangement joins TRBV6-5 to TRBJ2-7, with D unclear. The CDR3 length is 14 residues. Per the germline V gene, CDR1 is MNHEY and CDR2 is SVGAGI. Trimming shortened V by 0 bases and J by 2 bases, and 8 bases separated the two germline ends. CDR3 DNA sequence: TGTGCCAGCAGTTACTCGACTTCGGCCTACGAGCAGTACTTC. Translation gives CASSYSTSAYEQYF.

The chain uses TRBV10-3 and TRBJ1-2; D is unresolved. The V gene lost 6 bases and the J gene lost 0 bases, with 8 bases spanning the gap. The CDR3 has 13 amino acids. Germline V gene lookup returns CDR1 ENHRY and CDR2 SYGVKD. The CDR3 protein is CAIRTEANYGYTF. CDR3 bases: TGTGCCATCAGGACCGAAGCTAACTATGGCTACACCTTC.

The chain combines TRBV6-1 with TRBJ2-1; perhaps TRBD2 as D (5 bases). This CDR3 has 16 amino acids. CDR1 is MNHNS, CDR2 SASEGT, per germline. V lost 3 bases and J 2 bases, leaving 14 bases between the germline ends. CDR3 coding DNA: TGTGCCAGCAGTGATTTTGAGGGAGATACCTACAATGAGCAGTTCTTC. Translation gives CASSDFEGDTYNEQFF.

Here the CDR3 DNA reads TGTGCCAGTAGCCCCGGGCCGTTATACGAGCAGTACTTC. The encoded protein is CASSPGPLYEQYF. The chain is built from TRBV19 and TRBJ2-7, with D uncertain. The CDR3 sequence is 13 residues long. The germline gives CDR1 LNHDA, CDR2 SQIVND (reference sequence). The V and J ends lost 6 bases and 4 bases respectively, with 13 bases between them.

This sequence joins TRBV6-1 and TRBJ2-4, with D perhaps TRBD1 (6 bases). Germline V CDR1 and CDR2: MNHNS, SASEGT. This CDR3 contains 17 residues. Between the trimmed V and J ends, which lost 2 bases and 3 bases, there was a span of 17 bases. The CDR3 spells CASSEPQGYLVKNIQYF. Written as DNA, the CDR3 is TGTGCCAGCAGTGAACCCCAGGGGTATCTCGTCAAAAACATTCAGTACTTC.

The rearrangement links TRBV6-5 to TRBJ2-1; 7 nucleotides agree with TRBD2. CDR3 size: 11 residues. V lost 5 bases, J lost 15 bases, and 7 bases stayed unmatched. The V gene's germline CDR1 is MNHEY and CDR2 SVGAGI. Written as DNA, the CDR3 is TGTGCCAGCAGTAACGAGCGGGATTGGTTCTTC. It encodes CASSNERDWFF.

The V gene is TRBV10-3, the J gene TRBJ2-3; 16 bases align to TRBD2. The length of the CDR3 is 17 residues. The V and J ends lost 3 bases and 6 bases, in that order; junction bases with no gene match: 6. Per germline, CDR1 ENHRY and CDR2 SYGVKD. CDR3 sequence: CAISDGTSGRASDTQYF. The DNA of the CDR3 is TGTGCCATCAGTGATGGGACTAGCGGGAGGGCCTCGGATACGCAGTATTTT.

The chain employs TRBV6-5 and TRBJ2-2, with a tentative D call TRBD2 (6 bases). The V gene's germline CDR1 is MNHEY and CDR2 SVGAGI. The CDR3 length is 15 residues. Trimming shortened V by 7 bases and J by 3 bases, and 15 bases separated the two germline ends. CDR3 residues: CASTQRDSYTGELFF. The CDR3 coding sequence is TGTGCCAGCACCCAAAGGGACTCCTACACCGGGGAGCTGTTTTTT.

The CDR3 reads CASSNSLAGGRGTDTQYF. Written as DNA, the CDR3 is TGTGCCAGTAGTAACAGTCTAGCGGGGGGGCGGGGCACAGATACGCAGTATTTT. The V call is TRBV19, the J call TRBJ2-3; 12 nucleotides match TRBD2. CDR3 length: 18 residues. V gave up 4 bases and J gave up 1 base; unmatched junction bases: 9. CDR1 is LNHDA and CDR2 is SQIVND in the germline V gene (reference sequence).

The rearrangement links TRBV12-2 to TRBJ2-2. TRBV12-2 is a listed pseudogene. The CDR3 is 12 residues long. CDR3 loop: CASRLCCGELFF. DNA for the CDR3: TGTGCAAGTCGCTTATGTTGCGGGGAGCTGTTTTTT.

The chain combines TRBV5-1 with TRBJ2-2; D gene unclear. V lost 1 base to trimming and J lost 6 bases, with 7 bases between them. Germline V CDR1 and CDR2: SGHRS, YFSETQ. The CDR3 loop spans 13 amino acids. This CDR3 reads CASSLMGSGELFF. CDR3 in DNA: TGCGCCAGCAGCTTGATGGGCTCCGGGGAGCTGTTTTTT.

The chain recombines TRBV7-9 with TRBJ2-7, with TRBD2 identical over 7 bases. In germline, CDR1 is SEHNR, CDR2 FQNEAQ (reference sequence). V was clipped by 3 bases and J by 2 bases; unmatched bases: 13. This CDR3 contains 17 residues. The CDR3 nucleotides are TGTGCCAGCAGCTTCTTCCTAGCTAGCGGAACCCCCTACGAGCAGTACTTC. It translates to CASSFFLASGTPYEQYF.

Details on this clone: Other DNA variants within this sample encode the same CDR3. V gene TRBV5-1 combines with J gene TRBJ2-7; 8 bases are a match to TRBD1. J was trimmed by 4 bases and V by 0 bases; bases with no gene match: 3. CDR1 is SGHRS, CDR2 YFSETQ, per germline. There are 14 residues in the CDR3. The CDR3 coding sequence is TGCGCCAGCAGCTTGGCAGGGGGCCCTTACGAGCAGTACTTC. This gives the protein CASSLAGGPYEQYF.

CDR3 nucleotides: TGTGCCAGCAGTTTCACGAGGGGAGGGGAGACCCAGTACTTC. This translates into CASSFTRGGETQYF. V is TRBV27 and J is TRBJ2-5, with 7 bases identical to TRBD2. After removal of 3 bases from V and 5 bases from J, the junction contained 6 bases not matched to a gene. There are 14 residues in the CDR3. Germline V gives CDR1 MNHEY, CDR2 SMNVEV (reference sequence).

V is TRBV6-1 and J is TRBJ2-7; the D call may be TRBD1 or TRBD2 (5 bases each). This CDR3 spans 14 amino acids. V lost 3 bases and J lost 1, with 10 bases in between. The germline CDR1 and CDR2 sequences are MNHNS and SASEGT. CDR3 region: CASSELGVSYEQYF. Written as DNA, the CDR3 is TGTGCCAGCAGTGAGTTGGGGGTTTCCTACGAGCAGTACTTC.